This is a list of T cell receptor beta chains from one sample in a study of blood T cell repertoires in COVID-19. The repertoire was sequenced with immunoSEQ multiplex PCR; TCRdb's copy has only in-frame clones and lacks some. Among under 200,000 clones listed, 89% were seen once. Sequencing was carried out using PBMCs or T cells enriched from blood (not recorded which). These receptors were taken from a woman aged 18-29 years who had recovered from COVID-19. Both conserved end residues are part of each CDR3. The D gene is left open where the match is weak. The size entry is marked missing in some rows and otherwise reads once, few, many or a size class.

j_call v_call d_call cdr3_length clone_size cdr3_nt cdr3_aa
TRBJ2-7 TRBV20-1 TRBD2 14 - TGCAGTGCTAGTAGGAGCGGGAGGGCCTACGAGCAGTACTTC CSASRSGRAYEQYF
TRBJ2-2 TRBV5-6 TRBD1 16 - TGTGCCAGCAGCTTGGCCAACAGGGGTCGCACCGGGGAGCTGTTTTTT CASSLANRGRTGELFF
TRBJ2-1 TRBV9 - 14 once TGTGCCAGCAGCGTAGGTGGACTTGGGAATGAGCAGTTCTTC CASSVGGLGNEQFF
TRBJ2-6 TRBV27 TRBD1 15 once TGTGCCAGCAGTAGACAGGGGCTGGGGGCCAACGTCCTGACTTTC CASSRQGLGANVLTF
TRBJ2-7 TRBV6-6 TRBD1 16 - TGTGCCAGCAGTACCTCCAGTCCGGGACAGGGAGGCGAGCAGTACTTC CASSTSSPGQGGEQYF
TRBJ1-6 TRBV27 TRBD1 15 - TGTGCCAGCACCCTCCGGGACAGAGACAATTCACCCCTCCACTTT CASTLRDRDNSPLHF
TRBJ2-3 TRBV5-1 TRBD2 18 - TGCGCCAGCAGCTCAATTCCTCCCCTAGCGGGACTCACAGATACGCAGTATTTT CASSSIPPLAGLTDTQYF
TRBJ2-1 TRBV5-1 TRBD2 15 once TGCGCCAGCAGCTCGGCCGCGGGAGCCTACAATGAGCAGTTCTTC CASSSAAGAYNEQFF
TRBJ2-1 TRBV2 TRBD2 15 - TGTGCCAGCATCGAACGGGCGGGAGGGCCTGGTGAGCAGTTCTTC CASIERAGGPGEQFF
TRBJ2-2 TRBV29-1 TRBD2 16 few TGCAGCGTCATTGCTAGCGGGAGATCCATCACCGGGGAGCTGTTTTTT CSVIASGRSITGELFF
TRBJ2-7 TRBV9 TRBD1 16 - TGTGCCAGCAGCGTAGGGGGGACAGGAAGCTCCTACGAGCAGTACTTC CASSVGGTGSSYEQYF
TRBJ1-4 TRBV30 - 13 - TGTGCCTGTTCGGTGGGGGGGAATGAAAAACTGTTTTTT CACSVGGNEKLFF
TRBJ2-1 TRBV9 TRBD2 17 - TGTGCCAGCAGCGAGAGGGGAGGGGCTCGCGACTACAATGAGCAGTTCTTC CASSERGGARDYNEQFF
TRBJ2-5 TRBV28 - 15 - TGTGCCAGCAGTTTCTGGTTCAGGTCGCAAGAGACCCAGTACTTC CASSFWFRSQETQYF
TRBJ1-1 TRBV5-1 - 14 - TGCGCCAGCAGCCCAAAGACAAGGAACACTGAAGCTTTCTTT CASSPKTRNTEAFF
TRBJ1-3 TRBV6-1 TRBD1 14 - TGTGCCAGCAGTGAGGGACAGGGGGCAAACACCATATATTTT CASSEGQGANTIYF
TRBJ2-1 TRBV7-3 TRBD2 15 - TGTGCCAGCAGCTCTAGCGGGGCCTCCTACAATGAGCAGTTCTTC CASSSSGASYNEQFF
TRBJ2-1 TRBV28 - 13 - TGTGCCAGCAGTTTTACTAGCCGCAATGAGCAGTTCTTC CASSFTSRNEQFF
TRBJ2-4 TRBV2 - 11 - TGTGCCAGCACCCGTCGAAACATTCAGTACTTC CASTRRNIQYF
TRBJ1-5 TRBV7-2 - 14 - TGTGCCAGCAGCTCAGGGTTTAGCAATCAGCCCCAGCATTTT CASSSGFSNQPQHF
TRBJ1-2 TRBV5-5 TRBD1 15 - TGTGCCAGCAGCAGGGGACAGGGGGCCAACTATGGCTACACCTTC CASSRGQGANYGYTF
TRBJ1-1 TRBV14 TRBD1 15 few TGTGCCAGCAGCCATCTGACAGGGGGCGTCACTGAAGCTTTCTTT CASSHLTGGVTEAFF
TRBJ2-7 TRBV28 - 12 - TGTGCCAGCATAGACCCTCAGGGGCGAAAGTACTTC CASIDPQGRKYF
TRBJ1-6 TRBV30 - 13 - TGTGCCTGGATGGGTCGGGGTTACTCACCCCTCCACTTT CAWMGRGYSPLHF
TRBJ2-1 TRBV30 TRBD2 17 once TGTGCCTGGTTGGGACTAGCGGGGGAGAGCTCCTACAATGAGCAGTTCTTC CAWLGLAGESSYNEQFF
TRBJ2-7 TRBV28 TRBD2 13 - TGTGCCAGCAGTCCAAGGACTAGAAACGAGCAGTACTTC CASSPRTRNEQYF
TRBJ2-7 TRBV6-1 - 15 - TGTGCCAGCAGTGAAGGGGAGGTTCGGACCTACGAGCAGTACTTC CASSEGEVRTYEQYF
TRBJ1-5 TRBV28 TRBD1 15 - TGTGCCAGCGGACTGACAGGGCTTAGCAATCAGCCCCAGCATTTT CASGLTGLSNQPQHF
TRBJ1-5 TRBV6-5 - 12 - TGTGCCAGCAGAGGGGCCGGGCAGCCCCAGCATTTT CASRGAGQPQHF
TRBJ2-7 TRBV9 TRBD2 14 - TGTGCCAGCAGCGTAGCTAACGGGGGGTACGAGCAGTACTTC CASSVANGGYEQYF
TRBJ2-7 TRBV18 TRBD1 16 - TGTGCCAGCTCGCTCTATGGGACAGGGTTGACCTACGAGCAGTACTTC CASSLYGTGLTYEQYF
TRBJ2-1 TRBV7-3 - 16 - TGTGCCAGCAGCTTAAGTGGGGCTAGCTCCTACAATGAGCAGTTCTTC CASSLSGASSYNEQFF
TRBJ1-2 TRBV6-5 - 14 - TGTGCCAGCAGTTCCAGGGTGGGCAACTATGGCTACACCTTC CASSSRVGNYGYTF
TRBJ1-6 TRBV27 TRBD1 14 few TGTGCCAGCAGCCCGACAGGGGGCGGCTCACCCCTCCACTTT CASSPTGGGSPLHF
TRBJ2-1 TRBV23-1 TRBD2 15 - TGCGCCAGCAGATTCAAGCGGGAGGTCCACAATGAGCAGTTCTTC CASRFKREVHNEQFF
TRBJ2-5 TRBV27 TRBD2 17 few TGTGCCAGCAGTCTAGGGACTAGCGACCCTTATGGAGAGACCCAGTACTTC CASSLGTSDPYGETQYF
TRBJ2-7 TRBV7-8 TRBD2 16 - TGTGCCAGCAGCGCCCCGACTAGCGGGCCGACCTACGAGCAGTACTTC CASSAPTSGPTYEQYF
TRBJ2-1 TRBV3-1/TRBV3-2 - 15 - TGTGCCAGCAGCCAAGGGGCCAGCTCCTCTAATGAGCAGTTCTTC CASSQGASSSNEQFF
TRBJ1-3 TRBV18 - 16 - TGTGCCAGCTCACCAGTTACAGAACTCTCTGGAAACACCATATATTTT CASSPVTELSGNTIYF
TRBJ2-3 TRBV5-1 TRBD2 16 - TGCGCCAGCAGCTTGTCCGCCCAGCGGGAGGCAGATACGCAGTATTTT CASSLSAQREADTQYF
TRBJ2-1 TRBV5-4 TRBD2 16 - TGTGCCAGCAGCTTGGACTGGACTAGCGGGGATAGTGCGCAGTTCTTC CASSLDWTSGDSAQFF
TRBJ2-1 TRBV28 TRBD2 14 - TGTGCCAGCAGTCTAGCGGGAGTTAACAATGAGCAGTTCTTC CASSLAGVNNEQFF
TRBJ1-6 TRBV27 - 12 - TGTGCCAGCAGTTTCGGGTTCTCACCCCTCCACTTT CASSFGFSPLHF
TRBJ2-1 TRBV30 TRBD2 16 - TGTGCCGGGACAACTAGCGGGAGGGCCATTTACAATGAGCAGTTCTTC CAGTTSGRAIYNEQFF
TRBJ2-7 TRBV6-5 - 13 - TGTGCCAGCAGGAGTTTTCTCTCCTACGAGCAGTACTTC CASRSFLSYEQYF
TRBJ2-5 TRBV5-4 - 12 - TGTGCCAGCAGCTTGATCGGGGAGACCCAGTACTTC CASSLIGETQYF
TRBJ1-1 TRBV15 - 14 - TGTGCCACCAGCAGAGGAGGGGACTCCACTGAAGCTTTCTTT CATSRGGDSTEAFF
TRBJ2-7 TRBV9 - 13 once TGTGCCAGCAGCGCTGTACCCGGCTACGAGCAGTACTTC CASSAVPGYEQYF
TRBJ2-1 TRBV4-3 TRBD1 14 - TGCGCCAGCAGCCAAGCTGGGACAGTCGGTGAGCAGTTCTTC CASSQAGTVGEQFF
TRBJ2-7 TRBV4-1 TRBD2 15 - TGCGCCAGCAGCCAAAATCCTAGCGGATCCTACGAGCAGTACTTC CASSQNPSGSYEQYF
TRBJ2-2 TRBV2 - 14 few TGTGCCAGCGGGGGACTCCTGAACACCGGGGAGCTGTTTTTT CASGGLLNTGELFF
TRBJ2-4 TRBV27 - 15 - TGTGCCAGCAGTTTGGGGCCACTTGCCAAAAACATTCAGTACTTC CASSLGPLAKNIQYF
TRBJ2-3 TRBV5-1 TRBD2 14 once TGCGCCAGCAGCTTGACTAGCGGCACAGATACGCAGTATTTT CASSLTSGTDTQYF
TRBJ2-3 TRBV3-1/TRBV3-2 - 13 - TGTGCCAGCAGCCCCGGACTATTTGGTACGCAGTATTTT CASSPGLFGTQYF
TRBJ1-1 TRBV28 - 15 - TGTGCCACCGACACGGGGGGCGAGAGGGCCACTGAAGCTTTCTTT CATDTGGERATEAFF